This T cell receptor (beta chain) derives from a study of T cells in Graves' hyperthyroidism and ophthalmopathy. A word on this clonotype: The antigen is not known.

General study findings and limits: Before onset, ophthalmopathy was predicted by the model a median around 6 months earlier. Blood also showed most of the thyroid clonotypes that were expanded above 0.001.

Trimming removed 2 bases from V and 5 bases from J, with 9 bases in between. The CDR3 extends over 13 amino acids. CDR1 MNHNS and CDR2 SASEGT come from the germline V gene. RNA transcripts provided the source from which TCR beta CDR3 regions were amplified. When the TCR CDR3 underwent first-round RT-PCR, the HTBI primer set was used. TCRdb redid the calling of the multiplex PCR reads with MiXCR, one entry per CDR3 protein. Of approximately 610,000 distinct CDR3 sequences listed, approximately 14% are singletons. The chain recombines TRBV6-1 with TRBJ1-1, with unresolved D. This clonotype originated in a woman aged 40 to 55 with Graves' ophthalmopathy. The sequencing input was blood. The CDR3 nucleotides read TGTGCCAGCAGTGAATTAGGGAGGACTGAAGCTTTCTTT. It translates to CASSELGRTEAFF.